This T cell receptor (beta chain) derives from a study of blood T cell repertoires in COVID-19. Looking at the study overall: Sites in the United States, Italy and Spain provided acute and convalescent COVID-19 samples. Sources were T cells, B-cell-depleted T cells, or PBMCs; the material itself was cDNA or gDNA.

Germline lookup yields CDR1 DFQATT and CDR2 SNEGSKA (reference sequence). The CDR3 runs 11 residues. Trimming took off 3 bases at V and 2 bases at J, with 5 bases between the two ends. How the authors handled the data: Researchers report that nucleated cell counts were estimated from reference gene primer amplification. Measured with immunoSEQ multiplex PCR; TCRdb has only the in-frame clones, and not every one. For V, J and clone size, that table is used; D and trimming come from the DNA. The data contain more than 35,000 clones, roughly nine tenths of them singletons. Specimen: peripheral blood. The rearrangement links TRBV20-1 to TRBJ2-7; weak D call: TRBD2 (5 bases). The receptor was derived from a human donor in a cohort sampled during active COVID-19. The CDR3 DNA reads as TGCAGTGCTAGCGGGACCTACGAGCAGTACTTC. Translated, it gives CSASGTYEQYF.